The 20 T cell receptor beta chains listed next were all sequenced from one sample in a study of beta chain features in type 1 diabetes. Expressed TCRB transcripts got sequenced, as all isolated RNA was reverse transcribed. Method: immunoSEQ multiplex PCR; TCRdb's copy keeps in-frame clones and lacks some. Of 240,000 or so clones in the sample, more than 65% were seen once. The sequencing sample was made of naive CD4+ T cells from blood. These receptor sequences come from a man aged 25-45 years in good health.

The chain links TRBV29-1 to TRBJ1-2; D ambiguous. V was pared by 5 bases and J by 4 bases, with 11 bases between. This CDR3 contains 12 residues. CDR1 SQVTM and CDR2 ANQGSEA come from the germline V gene. Written as DNA, the CDR3 is TGCAGCGTTAGCGAGGAGTCCTATGGCTACACCTTC. It translates to CSVSEESYGYTF.

This clone was counted a few times. The chain links TRBV9 to TRBJ1-5, with D unresolved. The germline V gene encodes CDR1 SGDLS and CDR2 YYNGEE. Trimming removed 3 bases at V and 2 bases at J, with 12 bases between. The CDR3 is made up of 15 amino acids. CDR3 residues: CASSARKVGNQPQHF. The CDR3 DNA sequence: TGTGCCAGCAGCGCCAGGAAAGTAGGCAATCAGCCCCAGCATTTT.

DNA for the CDR3: TGTGCCAGCAGTTTTCTGGGACAGGGGAATTATGGCTACACCTTC. Protein: CASSFLGQGNYGYTF. This sequence joins TRBV6-6 and TRBJ1-2, with TRBD1 matching 10 bases. The CDR3 contains 15 residues. Germline V gives CDR1 MNHNY, CDR2 SVGAGI (reference sequence). V trimming: 4 bases; J trimming: 5 bases; junction bases outside the gene matches: 7.

The chain links TRBV30 to TRBJ2-5; 9 bases are a match to TRBD1. The junction had 16 bases not matched to a gene; V was cut back by 0 bases and J by 5 bases. The CDR3 is 18 residues long. Looked up from germline, CDR1 is GTSNPN and CDR2 is SVGIG (reference sequence). The CDR3 reads CAWSVQPGQGWSRETQYF. For the CDR3, the DNA is TGTGCCTGGAGTGTACAGCCGGGACAGGGATGGTCTCGGGAGACCCAGTACTTC.

The sample holds one count of this clone. The rearrangement joins TRBV10-3 to TRBJ2-5; 10 bases match TRBD2. CDR3 size: 17 residues. J was trimmed by 4 bases and V by 2 bases; bases with no gene match: 10. CDR1 is ENHRY and CDR2 is SYGVKD in the germline V gene. In DNA, the CDR3 is TGTGCCATCAGTGAGCGACTAGCGGGTCAGGGAGGAGAGACCCAGTACTTC. This translates into CAISERLAGQGGETQYF.

There are a few counts of this clone. Different DNA sequences within this sample yield the same CDR3. This chain links TRBV2 with TRBJ2-6; weak D call: TRBD1 (6 bases). CDR1 is SNHLY, CDR2 FYNNEI, per germline. The CDR3 runs 15 residues. V was clipped by 1 base and J by 2 bases, with 6 bases between them. Here the CDR3 DNA reads TGTGCCAGCAGTGAAGACAGGGCTGGGGCCAACGTCCTGACTTTC. Protein product: CASSEDRAGANVLTF.

In its sample, this clone was seen a few times. The chain links TRBV30 to TRBJ2-1, with a weak D call TRBD2 (7 bases). The V and J ends lost 6 bases and 4 bases respectively, with 16 bases between them. The CDR3 totals 14 residues. The germline CDR1 and CDR2 sequences are GTSNPN and SVGIG (reference sequence). CDR3 sequence (DNA): TGTGCCTGTTGGGGGGGCCGGTGGTACAATGAGCAGTTCTTC. Its translation is CACWGGRWYNEQFF.

The CDR3 is CASMGRNYEQYF. In DNA form, the CDR3 reads TGTGCCAGCATGGGGAGAAACTACGAGCAGTACTTC. This rearrangement joins TRBV28 to TRBJ2-7, with TRBD2 as a possible D gene (5 bases). This CDR3 has 12 amino acids. Deletions cut 7 bases from V and 3 bases from J, with 10 bases between. Germline CDR1 is MDHEN and CDR2 is SYDVKM.

V and J are TRBV30 and TRBJ1-1; D remains ambiguous. The CDR3 extends over 13 amino acids. V was shortened by 4 bases and J by 4 bases, with 13 bases between the two germline ends. From germline, CDR1 is GTSNPN and CDR2 SVGIG (reference sequence). CDR3 amino acids: CAWTARVSTEAFF. In nucleotides, the CDR3 is TGTGCCTGGACCGCTCGGGTGAGCACTGAAGCTTTCTTT.

The chain joins TRBV7-9 to TRBJ2-7; 7 bases align to TRBD1. Germline assignment: CDR1 SEHNR and CDR2 FQNEAQ (reference sequence). After removal of 4 bases from V and 4 bases from J, the junction contained 10 bases not matched to a gene. This CDR3 has 15 residues. The CDR3 loop reads CASSSQTGQLYEQYF. CDR3 bases: TGTGCCAGCAGCTCTCAAACGGGACAGCTATACGAGCAGTACTTC.

This clone was counted between two and nine times. The same CDR3 also results from other DNA sequences found in this sample. The chain joins TRBV30 to TRBJ1-5; D uncertain. Germline values: CDR1 GTSNPN, CDR2 SVGIG (reference sequence). V was clipped by 2 bases and J by 0 bases, with 5 bases between them. This CDR3 spans 13 amino acids. The CDR3 protein is CAWSRGSNQPQHF. The CDR3 DNA reads TGTGCCTGGAGTAGAGGTAGCAATCAGCCCCAGCATTTT.

This chain joins TRBV7-2 and TRBJ1-1; D unclear. Germline CDR1 SGHTA, CDR2 FQGNSA. V lost 3 bases to trimming and J lost 0 bases, with 11 bases between them. This CDR3 is built from 15 residues. CDR3 sequence: CASSFQPGMNTEAFF. The CDR3 DNA reads as TGTGCCAGCAGCTTCCAGCCAGGAATGAACACTGAAGCTTTCTTT.

The V and J genes are TRBV11-2 and TRBJ2-3, with TRBD2 as a possible D gene (5 bases). CDR1 is SGHAT and CDR2 is FQNNGV in the germline V gene. The CDR3 is 17 residues long. Trimming removed 8 bases from V and 3 bases from J, with 24 bases in between. CDR3 sequence reads: CASRTKTLARDTDTQYF. CDR3 nucleotides: TGTGCCAGCCGCACTAAGACTCTAGCACGGGATACAGATACGCAGTATTTT.

The CDR3 protein is CASSPKWQSYNEQFF. In DNA, the CDR3 is TGTGCCAGCAGCCCCAAGTGGCAGTCCTACAATGAGCAGTTCTTC. The genes are TRBV7-2 and TRBJ2-1, with no clear D. V was pared by 5 bases and J by 1 base, with 12 bases between. CDR1 and CDR2 (germline): SGHTA, FQGNSA. The CDR3 is made up of 15 amino acids.

The rearrangement joins TRBV7-9 to TRBJ2-4; tentative D call: TRBD1 (5 bases). The V and J ends lost 4 bases and 8 bases respectively, with 12 bases between them. Germline loops: CDR1 SEHNR, CDR2 FQNEAQ (reference sequence). This CDR3 comprises 13 residues. CDR3 coding DNA: TGTGCCAGCAGCTCAAGCGACAGACACATTCAGTACTTC. Translated: CASSSSDRHIQYF.

The chain employs TRBV2 and TRBJ2-5; no definite D call. V lost 3 bases, J lost 5 bases, and 19 bases lay in between. This CDR3 spans 16 amino acids. Germline-derived CDR1 and CDR2 are SNHLY and FYNNEI. CDR3 DNA: TGTGCCAGCAGTGACCCGGCAACAAGGGCTGAGGAGACCCAGTACTTC. It translates to CASSDPATRAEETQYF.

The V and J genes are TRBV9 and TRBJ2-1, with D unresolved. Trimming took off 4 bases at V and 6 bases at J, with 5 bases between the two ends. Per germline, CDR1 SGDLS and CDR2 YYNGEE. The CDR3 consists of 11 residues. CDR3 DNA: TGTGCCAGCAGCATTGGCAATGAGCAGTTCTTC. Translating gives CASSIGNEQFF. The variable domain in full, with the rest retrieved from reference TRBV9 and TRBJ2-1, is DSGVTQTPKHLITATGQRVTLRCSPRSGDLSVYWYQQSLDQGLQFLIQYYNGEERAKGNILERFSAQQFPDLHSELNLSSLELGDSALYFCASSIGNEQFFGPGTRLTVL.

The V call is TRBV5-1, the J call TRBJ2-1, with D possibly TRBD1 on 5 matching bases. V was trimmed by 0 bases and J by 7 bases, leaving 11 bases between them. Germline loops: CDR1 SGHRS, CDR2 YFSETQ. This CDR3 is built from 14 residues. CDR3 sequence reads: CASSLAGFGNEQFF. In nucleotides, the CDR3 is TGCGCCAGCAGCTTGGCAGGGTTCGGGAATGAGCAGTTCTTC.

The chain carries TRBV10-3 and TRBJ2-3, with D tentatively TRBD1 (5 bases). CDR1 and CDR2 (germline): ENHRY, SYGVKD. The CDR3 is 14 amino acids. The germline V and J ends were trimmed by 10 bases and 2 bases, with 16 bases remaining between them. The CDR3 is CATRTISSTDTQYF. The CDR3 DNA reads TGTGCCACCCGGACAATTTCCTCCACAGATACGCAGTATTTT.

This chain uses TRBV20-1 with TRBJ1-1, with D uncertain. Germline assignment: CDR1 DFQATT and CDR2 SNEGSKA (reference sequence). Trimming cost V 1 base and J 11 bases, with 8 bases left between them. This CDR3 region has 10 residues. The chain's CDR3 is CSARVEHAFF. CDR3 DNA: TGCAGTGCTAGAGTAGAACATGCTTTCTTT.